The T cell receptor (beta chain) under discussion was sequenced for a study of OX40 agonist ivuxolimab in advanced cancers. Findings of the study overall: Specificity for antigen went undetermined in the expanded peripheral T cells. Partial responders dosed at 0.1-3.0 mg/kg displayed clonal expansion ranking among the lowest. CD8+ T cells were the subset that, on average, had more expanded clones than CD4+.

V was pared by 6 bases and J by 6 bases, with 6 bases of the junction left unmatched. CDR1 MGHDK and CDR2 SYGVNS come from the germline V gene. The CDR3 runs 13 residues. The repertoire was sequenced with immunoSEQ multiplex PCR; TCRdb's copy has only in-frame clones and lacks some. Among around 80,000 clones listed, 94% were seen once. Turning to this clone: Its antigen is not identified.

The source was CD4+ or CD8+ T cells sorted from blood, collected in a trial of the OX40 agonist ivuxolimab. This receptor was taken from an adult with an advanced solid tumor such as melanoma, head and neck, liver or kidney cancer. The chain carries TRBV25-1 and TRBJ1-2; 8 positions match TRBD1. CDR3 sequence: CASSSGGADGYTF. Written as DNA, the CDR3 is TGTGCCAGCAGCTCAGGGGGCGCTGATGGCTACACCTTC.